This entry lists 8 T cell receptor beta chains sequenced from one sample in a study of blood T cell repertoires in COVID-19. Sequenced by immunoSEQ multiplex PCR; TCRdb stores in-frame clones only, minus some. The repertoire holds approximately 110,000 clones, with 81% as singletons. Material: peripheral blood. The receptors were sampled from a man older than 75 with acute or convalescent COVID-19.

The J gene is TRBJ1-4, the V gene TRBV27, with TRBD1 identical over 11 bases. CDR3 length equals 16 residues. CDR1 is MNHEY and CDR2 is SMNVEV in the germline V gene (reference sequence). V lost 7 bases to trimming and J lost 6 bases; unmatched junction nucleotides: 10. CDR3 sequence (DNA): TGTGCCAGCAAAGGAGGGACAGGGGGTTTGGATGAAAAACTGTTTTTT. Translating it yields CASKGGTGGLDEKLFF.

V gene TRBV4-3 combines with J gene TRBJ1-6; no reliable D call. The CDR3 totals 16 residues. Between the trimmed V and J ends, which lost 4 bases and 0 bases, there was a span of 10 bases. Germline assignment: CDR1 LGHNA and CDR2 YSLEER. For the CDR3, the DNA is TGCGCCAGCAGCCGGTTGGCCAGCTCCTATAATTCACCCCTCCACTTT. Translated, it gives CASSRLASSYNSPLHF.

CDR3 sequence reads: CASSRQGNSNQPQHF. In DNA form, the CDR3 reads TGTGCCAGCAGTAGACAGGGGAATAGCAATCAGCCCCAGCATTTT. The chain links TRBV2 to TRBJ1-5; TRBD1 aligns across 8 bases. The CDR3 is 15 amino acids. Germline CDR1 and CDR2: SNHLY and FYNNEI. V lost 5 bases, J lost 0 bases, and 3 bases stayed unmatched.

The gene calls are TRBV4-3 and TRBJ1-6; 9 positions agree with TRBD1. CDR3 length: 16 amino acids. Germline trimming cut 2 bases from V and 6 bases from J; bases unmatched to any gene: 5. The germline gives CDR1 LGHNA, CDR2 YSLEER. The CDR3 protein is CASSQYRGQGNSPLHF. The CDR3 nucleotides are TGCGCCAGCAGCCAATATCGGGGACAGGGTAATTCACCCCTCCACTTT.

The V gene is TRBV11-3, the J gene TRBJ2-3; TRBD2 might be the D (6 bases). The CDR3 is 13 amino acids. The germline gives CDR1 SGHNT, CDR2 YENEEA. Between the trimmed V and J ends, which lost 7 bases and 4 bases, there was a span of 12 bases. CDR3: CASTISGSDTQYF. The CDR3 coding sequence is TGTGCCAGCACCATTAGCGGATCAGATACGCAGTATTTT.

The J gene is TRBJ2-5, the V gene TRBV14; 8 bases align to TRBD1. This CDR3 has 17 amino acids. The germline V gene has CDR1 SGHDN and CDR2 FVKESK. The V and J ends lost 0 bases and 5 bases, in that order; junction bases with no gene match: 11. As DNA, the CDR3 is TGTGCCAGCAGCCAAGATTTGTCGGCAGGGGGCATGGAGACCCAGTACTTC. The encoded protein is CASSQDLSAGGMETQYF.

The gene calls are TRBV5-1 and TRBJ1-5, with a tentative D call TRBD1 (5 bases). The V end lost 4 bases, the J end lost 4 bases, and 12 bases lay between the germline ends. This CDR3 comprises 14 residues. Germline-derived CDR1 and CDR2 are SGHRS and YFSETQ. Written as DNA, the CDR3 is TGCGCCAGCAGCCTAGACAGCGCTAATCAGCCCCAGCATTTT. This sequence encodes CASSLDSANQPQHF.

The CDR3 region has the DNA TGTGCCAGCAGCCAAGGGACAGCTGCTATGAACACTGAAGCTTTCTTT. Translation gives CASSQGTAAMNTEAFF. The chain links TRBV5-4 to TRBJ1-1; TRBD1 matches at 7 bases. The CDR3 spans 16 residues. Germline-derived CDR1 and CDR2 are SGHNT and YYREEE (reference sequence). Trimming took 4 bases from V and 0 from J; bases not matched to a gene: 9.